This T cell receptor beta chain was sequenced for a study of cytomegalovirus exposure and HLA in healthy donors. The overall study: HLA-typed donors contributed 65 million to 85 million unique TCRs, which were held in an early data release. Overall study findings and caveats: Roughly uniform sequencing depth across donors was assumed, possibly incorrectly. Earlier results showed most TCR beta V segments being productive about 87% or about 30% of the time.

A note on this clone: What it recognizes is unknown.

Per germline, CDR1 SGHTA and CDR2 FQGNSA. The CDR3 has 14 amino acids. V gave up 2 bases and J gave up 4 bases; unmatched junction bases: 4. This PCR relied on a set of 60 Vbeta primers and 13 Jbeta primers. Sequenced by immunoSEQ multiplex PCR; TCRdb stores in-frame clones only, minus some. The table lists about 130,000 clones. This sequence originates from a woman between 40 and 55 years old in good health and CMV-seropositive. Sequences were obtained from PBMCs. The chain combines TRBV7-2 with TRBJ2-7; 8 bases are shared with TRBD2. CDR3 protein: CASSLSGSEYEQYF. The CDR3 DNA follows: TGTGCCAGCAGCTTAAGCGGGAGCGAGTACGAGCAGTACTTC.